This is a list of T cell receptor beta chains from one sample in a study of blood T cell repertoires in COVID-19. Using immunoSEQ multiplex PCR, the repertoire was profiled, and TCRdb retains in-frame clones only, with some absent. The top ten clones hold over 20% of a sample with fewer than 200,000 clones, 70% to 85% of them seen once. Sequenced input: peripheral blood. These receptor sequences come from a woman of 80 years or more with acute or convalescent COVID-19. CDR3s leave out the opening cysteine and the closing phenylalanine or tryptophan. The order of the fields is V gene, J gene, CDR3 protein.

V: TRBV23-1
J: TRBJ2-3
CDR3: ASSQPYPLAGGADTQY

V: TRBV2
J: TRBJ1-1
CDR3: ASTQGWTGDTEAF

V: TRBV13
J: TRBJ2-1
CDR3: ASSFQGLALAFPYNEQF

V: TRBV18
J: TRBJ1-2
CDR3: ASSPPGRVEGYT

V: TRBV27
J: TRBJ1-5
CDR3: ASSLRFYSNQPQH

V: TRBV5-4
J: TRBJ1-1
CDR3: ASSFDRMGTEAF

V: TRBV7-9
J: TRBJ1-2
CDR3: ASSVRKSSRQRGYT

V: TRBV5-1
J: TRBJ1-2
CDR3: ASRSGGGVSYGYT

V: TRBV18
J: TRBJ2-3
CDR3: ASSPPVRVDTQY

V: TRBV4-1
J: TRBJ1-4
CDR3: ASSQEYRGIEKLF

V: TRBV7-8
J: TRBJ2-7
CDR3: ASSLAGGVEY

V: TRBV5-5
J: TRBJ1-2
CDR3: ASSLTGTGKDGYT

V: TRBV5-1
J: TRBJ2-2
CDR3: ASSALAGVKTGELF

V: TRBV11-2
J: TRBJ2-7
CDR3: ASSSVLAPEQY

V: TRBV6-6
J: TRBJ1-5
CDR3: ASTPGGGGRQPQH

V: TRBV30
J: TRBJ1-6
CDR3: AWTPADRDSPLH

V: TRBV20-1
J: TRBJ2-1
CDR3: SASGDRNEQF

V: TRBV5-6
J: TRBJ1-3
CDR3: ASSLVSGTGGIQRNTIY

V: TRBV27
J: TRBJ2-7
CDR3: ASSFSHRQGWSYEQY

V: TRBV9
J: TRBJ2-2
CDR3: ASSVEGRLGYTGELF

V: TRBV9
J: TRBJ1-1
CDR3: ASSAPTDFMNTEAF

V: TRBV7-6
J: TRBJ2-1
CDR3: ASSLGGITGEQF

V: TRBV9
J: TRBJ1-2
CDR3: ASRPGGSTSNYGYT

V: TRBV5-1
J: TRBJ2-5
CDR3: ASSFSPTGVETQY

V: TRBV16
J: TRBJ1-3
CDR3: ASSQSRGPLSGNTIY

V: TRBV19
J: TRBJ1-4
CDR3: ASRTLTGSEKLF

V: TRBV27
J: TRBJ2-7
CDR3: ASSFPGESEQY

V: TRBV20-1
J: TRBJ1-2
CDR3: SASGRLGYGYT

V: TRBV14
J: TRBJ2-2
CDR3: ASSQAGTGTGELF

V: TRBV30
J: TRBJ2-2
CDR3: AWNGHNTNTGELF

V: TRBV20-1
J: TRBJ1-2
CDR3: SASVLPGGYT

V: TRBV19
J: TRBJ2-7
CDR3: ASSISGLGYEQY

V: TRBV19
J: TRBJ2-2
CDR3: ASTQGRDTGELF

V: TRBV20-1
J: TRBJ1-5
CDR3: SASWGQDQPQH

V: TRBV18
J: TRBJ2-7
CDR3: ASSLTGEGYEQY

V: TRBV5-6
J: TRBJ2-1
CDR3: ASREGVSYNEQF

V: TRBV3-1/TRBV3-2
J: TRBJ2-3
CDR3: ASSLLLTDTQY

V: TRBV19
J: TRBJ2-2
CDR3: ASSTRDSRWRGYTGELF

V: TRBV9
J: TRBJ2-2
CDR3: ASSVVSTGELF

V: TRBV7-2
J: TRBJ2-4
CDR3: ASSLTWTGGAKNIQY

V: TRBV21-1
J: TRBJ2-1
CDR3: ASPSRTGGIDHEQF

V: TRBV5-1
J: TRBJ2-2
CDR3: ASSLSTSGRAYTGELF

V: TRBV14
J: TRBJ2-2
CDR3: ASSPTGGEDTGELF

V: TRBV2
J: TRBJ2-1
CDR3: ASSEGLAGGRVQF

V: TRBV9
J: TRBJ1-2
CDR3: ASSAGGRGNYGYT

V: TRBV5-4
J: TRBJ2-1
CDR3: ASSLGQGSYNEQF

V: TRBV7-2
J: TRBJ2-1
CDR3: ASSLSPSGLYNEQF

V: TRBV19
J: TRBJ1-2
CDR3: ASSLQKGYGYT

V: TRBV7-2
J: TRBJ1-5
CDR3: ASSLNRGQPQH

V: TRBV29-1
J: TRBJ2-3
CDR3: SVDSGATDTQY